A single sample is the source of the 18 T cell receptor beta chains below, sequenced in a study of T cells in Graves' hyperthyroidism and ophthalmopathy. TCR beta CDR3 sequences were amplified from RNA transcripts. TCR CDR3 underwent first-round RT-PCR with the HTBI primer set. TCRdb called the multiplex PCR reads again in MiXCR, with one record for every CDR3 protein. The sample has 500,000 to 600,000 distinct CDR3 sequences; over 15% are singletons. The sample consisted of blood. These receptors all come from a woman aged 18-29 years with Graves' hyperthyroidism.

The DNA for the CDR3 is TGTGCCAGCCATCCAGGGACTAGCGGGACCGAGCAGTTCTTC. Translated, it gives CASHPGTSGTEQFF. This sequence joins TRBV28 and TRBJ2-1; 13 nucleotides agree with TRBD2. Trimming removed 8 bases from V and 10 bases from J; junction bases left unmatched: 8. The CDR3 extends over 14 amino acids. The germline V gene has CDR1 MDHEN and CDR2 SYDVKM.

This clonotype has just a few counts. The chain joins TRBV12-3 or TRBV12-4 to TRBJ2-6; TRBD1 matches 8 bases. The CDR3 totals 18 residues. Germline trimming cut 6 bases from V and 3 bases from J; bases unmatched to any gene: 13. CDR3 residues: CASSWTGIGVFGANVLTF. The CDR3 DNA reads TGTGCCAGCAGCTGGACAGGGATAGGGGTTTTTGGGGCCAACGTCCTGACTTTC.

This clonotype was seen at least ten times. J is TRBJ2-7 and V is TRBV18; TRBD2 matches 7 bases. The CDR3 has 15 amino acids. Germline V lookup: CDR1 KGHSH, CDR2 LQKENI. J was trimmed by 4 bases and V by 3 bases; bases with no gene match: 9. The CDR3 loop reads CASSPGGGIRYEQYF. CDR3 coding DNA: TGTGCCAGCTCACCCGGGGGAGGGATAAGATACGAGCAGTACTTC.

There are many counts of this clonotype. The V call is TRBV12-3 or TRBV12-4, the J call TRBJ2-7; TRBD1 is a possible D gene (5 bases). V was cut by 6 bases and J by 0 bases, with 12 bases left in between. The CDR3 is 14 amino acids. The CDR3 loop reads CASRPQVSSYEQYF. The CDR3, as DNA: TGTGCCAGCAGACCACAGGTTAGCTCCTACGAGCAGTACTTC.

There are many counts of this clonotype. The chain combines TRBV28 with TRBJ2-3; 11 nucleotides line up with TRBD2. This CDR3 comprises 17 residues. The V and J ends lost 7 bases and 2 bases, in that order; junction bases with no gene match: 11. CDR1 MDHEN and CDR2 SYDVKM come from the germline V gene. DNA of the CDR3: TGTGCCAGCACCCGCGAAACTAGCGGGAGCCTCACAGATACGCAGTATTTT. It translates to CASTRETSGSLTDTQYF. Using reference TRBV28 and TRBJ2-3 for the parts outside the CDR3, the full variable domain is DVKVTQSSRYLVKRTGEKVFLECVQDMDHENMFWYRQDPGLGLRLIYFSYDVKMKEKGDIPEGYSVSREKKERFSLILESASTNQTSMYLCASTRETSGSLTDTQYFGPGTRLTVL.

This sequence joins TRBV29-1 and TRBJ2-2; TRBD1 matches at 9 bases. Germline V gene lookup returns CDR1 SQVTM and CDR2 ANQGSEA. With 7 bases clipped from V and 4 bases from J, the junction kept 7 bases outside the gene matches. The CDR3 extends over 14 amino acids. CDR3: CSALQGASTGELFF. CDR3 DNA: TGCAGCGCACTACAGGGGGCGAGCACCGGGGAGCTGTTTTTT.

In its sample, this clonotype was seen many times. This rearrangement joins TRBV12-3 or TRBV12-4 to TRBJ2-7; 7 positions agree with TRBD1. This CDR3 spans 14 amino acids. Trimming removed 5 bases from V and 2 bases from J; junction bases left unmatched: 6. CDR3 bases: TGTGCCAGCAGTCCCGACAGGGAAGCCTACGAGCAGTACTTC. Translating it yields CASSPDREAYEQYF.

In its sample, this clonotype was seen a few times. This chain links TRBV7-8 with TRBJ2-1, with 9 bases matching TRBD2. After removal of 2 bases from V and 8 bases from J, the junction contained 7 bases not matched to a gene. Germline-derived CDR1 and CDR2 are SGHVS and FQNEAQ. This CDR3 comprises 15 residues. CDR3 sequence: CASSLLSGSFYEQFF. CDR3 DNA: TGTGCCAGCAGCTTACTTAGCGGGAGTTTCTATGAGCAGTTCTTC.

The chain combines TRBV19 with TRBJ2-7, with D unresolved. The CDR3 has 13 amino acids. Deletions cut 3 bases from V and 1 base from J, with 7 bases between. Germline loops: CDR1 LNHDA, CDR2 SQIVND (reference sequence). The CDR3: CASSIEQSYEQYF. Here the CDR3 DNA reads TGTGCCAGTAGTATTGAACAGTCCTACGAGCAGTACTTC.

This clonotype came up a few times. The rearrangement uses TRBV5-1 and TRBJ2-3; 10 bases agree with TRBD2. The CDR3 runs to 15 residues. The germline V gene encodes CDR1 SGHRS and CDR2 YFSETQ. V dropped 3 bases and J dropped 3; count of bases not matched to a gene: 4. CDR3 in amino acids: CASSWSGLATDTQYF. Written as DNA, the CDR3 is TGCGCCAGCAGCTGGTCGGGACTAGCGACAGATACGCAGTATTTT.

This chain joins TRBV29-1 and TRBJ1-2; weak D call: TRBD1 (5 bases). Germline V gives CDR1 SQVTM, CDR2 ANQGSEA. V lost 1 base and J lost 9, with 12 bases in between. The CDR3 has 12 amino acids. The CDR3 sequence: CSVEGSGYSYTF. CDR3 nucleotides: TGCAGCGTTGAAGGGTCAGGGTATAGCTACACCTTC.

This clonotype was counted at least ten times. The chain employs TRBV2 and TRBJ2-6; D gene uncertain. The CDR3 runs 14 residues. V dropped 4 bases and J dropped 2 bases, with 6 bases sitting between them. CDR1 is SNHLY, CDR2 FYNNEI, per germline. CDR3 nucleotides: TGTGCCAGCAGTGTTTTGCCTGGGGCCAACGTCCTGACTTTC. Encoded protein: CASSVLPGANVLTF. The full variable domain, rest sourced from reference TRBV2 and TRBJ2-6, is EPEVTQTPSHQVTQMGQEVILRCVPISNHLYFYWYRQILGQKVEFLVSFYNNEISEKSEIFDDQFSVERPDGSNFTLKIRSTKLEDSAMYFCASSVLPGANVLTFGAGSRLTVL.

The chain carries TRBV2 and TRBJ1-1; unclear D gene. Looked up from germline, CDR1 is SNHLY and CDR2 is FYNNEI. Deletions cut 4 bases from V and 0 bases from J, with 12 bases between. CDR3 length equals 15 residues. DNA for the CDR3: TGTGCCAGCAGTGTGGACGGCCCCATGAACACTGAAGCTTTCTTT. This gives the protein CASSVDGPMNTEAFF.

The chain combines TRBV11-2 with TRBJ2-3, with D tentatively TRBD2 (6 bases). V lost 3 bases, J lost 2 bases, and 15 bases lay in between. Germline loops: CDR1 SGHAT, CDR2 FQNNGV. CDR3 length equals 16 residues. The CDR3 DNA sequence: TGTGCCAGCAGCTTCCGGGCGGGACGGAACACAGATACGCAGTATTTT. Translating gives CASSFRAGRNTDTQYF.

This clonotype was counted ten times or more. This chain's CDR3 is CASSLAGQGVGNEQFF. The CDR3 DNA is TGTGCCAGCAGCTTAGCGGGACAGGGGGTCGGCAATGAGCAGTTCTTC. The V and J genes are TRBV7-2 and TRBJ2-1; 11 bases align to TRBD1. CDR3 length: 16 residues. Germline V gene data show CDR1 as SGHTA and CDR2 as FQGNSA. After removal of 0 bases from V and 6 bases from J, the junction contained 4 bases not matched to a gene.

The sample holds many counts of this clonotype. This chain joins TRBV5-1 and TRBJ2-1, with 12 bases that match TRBD2. Germline CDR1 reads SGHRS; CDR2 reads YFSETQ. CDR3 length: 15 amino acids. J lost 10 bases, V lost 0 bases, and 5 bases had no gene match. The CDR3 spells CASSLGPSGRAEQFF. Written as DNA, the CDR3 is TGCGCCAGCAGCTTGGGGCCTAGCGGGAGGGCCGAGCAGTTCTTC.

The chain couples TRBV6-2 or TRBV6-3 to TRBJ2-7; D remains unclear. The CDR3 extends over 13 amino acids. Trimming removed 4 bases from V and 3 bases from J, with 10 bases in between. Germline V gene sequence: CDR1 MNHEY, CDR2 SVGEGT. For the CDR3, the DNA is TGTGCCAGCAGTTCTGGGGATGGCTACGAGCAGTACTTC. This sequence encodes CASSSGDGYEQYF.

The table lists this clonotype with a few counts. The chain joins TRBV5-4 to TRBJ1-1, with TRBD1 identical over 7 bases. Per the germline V gene, CDR1 is SGHNT and CDR2 is YYREEE (reference sequence). CDR3 length: 15 amino acids. With V trimmed by 2 bases and J by 4 bases, 8 bases remained unmatched. CDR3 sequence: CASSLGGAGITEAFF. In DNA, the CDR3 is TGTGCCAGCAGCTTAGGGGGCGCAGGTATCACTGAAGCTTTCTTT.